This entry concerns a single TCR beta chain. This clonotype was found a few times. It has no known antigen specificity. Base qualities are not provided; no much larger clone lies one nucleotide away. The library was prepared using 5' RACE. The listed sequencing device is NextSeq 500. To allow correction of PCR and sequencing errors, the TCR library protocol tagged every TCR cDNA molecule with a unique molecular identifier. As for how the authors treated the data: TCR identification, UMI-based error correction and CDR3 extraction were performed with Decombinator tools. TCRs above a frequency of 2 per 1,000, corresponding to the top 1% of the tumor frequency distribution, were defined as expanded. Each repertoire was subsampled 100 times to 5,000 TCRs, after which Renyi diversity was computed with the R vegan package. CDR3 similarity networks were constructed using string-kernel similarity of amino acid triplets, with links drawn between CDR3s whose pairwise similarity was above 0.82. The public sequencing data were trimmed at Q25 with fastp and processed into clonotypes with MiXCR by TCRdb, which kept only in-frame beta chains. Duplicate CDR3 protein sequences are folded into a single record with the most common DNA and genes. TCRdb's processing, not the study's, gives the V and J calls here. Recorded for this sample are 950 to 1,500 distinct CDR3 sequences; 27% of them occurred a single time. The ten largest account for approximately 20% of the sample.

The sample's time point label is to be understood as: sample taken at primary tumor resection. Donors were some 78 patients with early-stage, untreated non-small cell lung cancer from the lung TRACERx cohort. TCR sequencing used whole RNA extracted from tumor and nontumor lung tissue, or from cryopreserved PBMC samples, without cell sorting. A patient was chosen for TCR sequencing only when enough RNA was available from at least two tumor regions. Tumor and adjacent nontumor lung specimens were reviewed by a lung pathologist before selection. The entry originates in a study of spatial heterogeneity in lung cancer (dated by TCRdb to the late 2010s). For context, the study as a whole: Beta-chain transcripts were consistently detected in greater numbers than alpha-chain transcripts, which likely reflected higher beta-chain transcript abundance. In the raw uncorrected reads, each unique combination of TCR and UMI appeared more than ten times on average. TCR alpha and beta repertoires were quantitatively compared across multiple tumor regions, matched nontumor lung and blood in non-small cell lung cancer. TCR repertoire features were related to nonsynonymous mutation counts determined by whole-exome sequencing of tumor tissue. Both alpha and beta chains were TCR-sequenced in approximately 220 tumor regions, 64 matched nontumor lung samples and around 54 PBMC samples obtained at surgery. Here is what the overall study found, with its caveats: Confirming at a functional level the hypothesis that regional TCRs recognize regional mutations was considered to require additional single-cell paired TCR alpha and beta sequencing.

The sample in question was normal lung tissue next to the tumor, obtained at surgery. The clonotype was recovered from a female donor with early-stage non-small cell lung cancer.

The DNA sequence is TGTGCCAGCAGTGAGCCGGGACGGACTAACTATGGCTACACCTTC. This is translated as CASSEPGRTNYGYTF. The V and J segments used are TRBV6-2 or TRBV6-3 and TRBJ1-2, and the D gene may be TRBD1, 5 bases matching. V is clipped by 5 bases and J by 0 bases, and the sequence between their germline boundaries is 13 bases long. CDR1 and CDR2, looked up from the germline V gene, are MNHEY and SVGEGT. The CDR3 runs 15 residues from the cysteine to the phenylalanine. The only DNA kept is the CDR3, 45 bases in frame from the first base.